These 11 T cell receptor beta chains were sequenced from one sample in a study of T-cell reconstitution after alpha-beta-depleted transplantation in children. A library of TCRbeta sequences, prepared with unique molecular identifiers, was generated. TCRdb re-called the PCR reads with MiXCR, one entry per CDR3 protein. The profile shows 25,000 to 30,000 distinct CDR3 sequences, about 5.8% of them singletons. The specimen comprised PBMCs, mostly from graft donor cells, sampled 180 days after TCRalphabeta/CD19-depleted stem cell transplant. Receptors originate from a male patient aged 10 to 17 who had a stem cell transplant for acute myeloid leukemia, so the T cells may come from the graft donor.

This clonotype was recorded at least ten times. This rearrangement joins TRBV28 to TRBJ2-7; D possibly corresponds to TRBD2 (6 bases). There are 14 residues in the CDR3. CDR1 is MDHEN, CDR2 SYDVKM, per germline. Trimming pared 7 bases from V and 6 bases from J, leaving 19 bases between. The DNA for the CDR3 is TGTGCCAGCAAATCAGGCGGGAAGATCGGCGAGCAGTACTTC. Its protein is CASKSGGKIGEQYF.

This clonotype was seen many times. The chain joins TRBV3-1 to TRBJ2-6; D gene unclear. The CDR3 is 15 residues long. V was trimmed by 4 bases and J by 0 bases, leaving 7 bases between them. Germline values: CDR1 LGHDT, CDR2 YNNKEL (reference sequence). CDR3 in amino acids: CASSLLGSGANVLTF. CDR3 in DNA: TGTGCCAGCAGCCTTCTGGGCTCTGGGGCCAACGTCCTGACTTTC.

This clonotype was picked up many times. A clone one base away is much larger, so this may be a read error. The CDR3 DNA reads as TGTGCCACCAGCAGCTCTCCGTCGTGGACGGGTTATGGCTACTCCTTC. Amino acid sequence: CATSSSPSWTGYGYSF. The V and J genes are TRBV15 and TRBJ1-2; D is unclear. This CDR3 has 16 amino acids. Per germline, CDR1 LNHNV and CDR2 YYDKDF (reference sequence). Complete variable domain (other parts from reference TRBV15 and TRBJ1-2): DAMVIQNPRYQVTQFGKPVTLSCSQTLNHNVMYWYQQKSSQAPKLLFHYYDKDFNNEADTPDNFQSRRPNTSFCFLDIRSPGLGDTAMYLCATSSSPSWTGYGYSFGSGTRLTVV.

This clonotype was detected ten times or more. V and J are TRBV14 and TRBJ2-1; 14 nucleotides agree with TRBD2. The CDR3 is 17 amino acids. Trimming took 0 bases from V and 6 from J; bases not matched to a gene: 4. In germline, CDR1 is SGHDN, CDR2 FVKESK. The CDR3 spells CASSQDAGLAGVNEQFF. The CDR3 DNA reads as TGTGCCAGCAGCCAAGATGCGGGACTAGCGGGAGTCAATGAGCAGTTCTTC.

This sequence joins TRBV20-1 and TRBJ2-3, with D hard to call. Trimming left V 0 bases short and J 6 bases short, with 7 bases between. The germline CDR1 and CDR2 sequences are DFQATT and SNEGSKA (reference sequence). The CDR3 totals 12 residues. CDR3 in amino acids: CSAREGWDTQYF. The CDR3 nucleotides are TGCAGTGCTAGAGAAGGTTGGGATACGCAGTATTTT.

The chain employs TRBV20-1 and TRBJ2-4; TRBD2 aligns across 7 bases. J gave up 0 bases and V 1 base, and 12 bases lay outside the gene matches. The CDR3 length is 18 residues. Germline values: CDR1 DFQATT, CDR2 SNEGSKA (reference sequence). The CDR3 nucleotides read TGCAGTGCTAGAGTTCTGATAGCGGGCATACTAGCCAAAAACATTCAGTACTTC. As protein: CSARVLIAGILAKNIQYF.

Concerning this clonotype itself: One base away lies a much larger clone, so this may be a sequencing read error. The gene calls are TRBV7-2 and TRBJ2-1, with D hard to call. With 5 bases removed from V and 10 bases from J, the gap between germline ends came to 6 bases. The CDR3 length is 10 residues. Germline lookup yields CDR1 SGHTA and CDR2 FQGNSA. The CDR3 DNA is TGTGCCAGCAGCCTCAGGGAGCAGTTCTTC. Translating gives CASSLREQFF.

This clonotype was seen at least ten times. The rearrangement joins TRBV27 to TRBJ1-5; D might be TRBD1 (5 bases). Germline CDR1 reads MNHEY; CDR2 reads SMNVEV (reference sequence). The V end lost 7 bases, the J end lost 7 bases, and 17 bases lay between the germline ends. The CDR3 extends over 14 amino acids. CDR3 bases: TGTGCCAGCACTGCGGGGGGGAAGGGGCAGCCCCAGCATTTT. This gives the protein CASTAGGKGQPQHF.

This clonotype was seen ten or more times. This sequence joins TRBV6-5 and TRBJ1-6; a weak D match, TRBD1 (5 bases). Trimming stripped 5 bases from V and 8 bases from J, with 16 bases between. CDR1 MNHEY and CDR2 SVGAGI come from the germline V gene. The CDR3 totals 15 residues. CDR3 in DNA: TGTGCCAGCAGTACGGTTCGGGGGAGGGATTCACCCCTCCACTTT. Encoded protein: CASSTVRGRDSPLHF.

This clonotype was detected only a few times. The chain couples TRBV24-1 to TRBJ1-1, with unresolved D. With 9 bases removed from V and 4 bases from J, the gap between germline ends came to 11 bases. Per germline, CDR1 KGHDR and CDR2 SFDVKD. CDR3 length equals 12 residues. This CDR3 is CATFIRSTEAFF. CDR3 bases: TGTGCCACCTTTATTAGGAGCACTGAAGCTTTCTTT.

This clonotype has only a few counts. A much larger clone sits a single nucleotide away, making a read error possible. This sequence joins TRBV20-1 and TRBJ2-2; 9 positions agree with TRBD2. In germline, CDR1 is DFQATT, CDR2 SNEGSKA (reference sequence). The CDR3 spans 17 residues. The DNA of the CDR3 is TGCTGTGCAAGAGTCCCGACTAGCGGAGCGGACACCGGGGAGCTGTTTTTT. This sequence encodes CCARVPTSGADTGELFF.